Here is one T cell receptor beta chain with its context. Its antigen is unidentified. PCR was performed using 60 Vbeta and 13 Jbeta primers. Clones were read by immunoSEQ multiplex PCR, and TCRdb kept only the in-frame ones, dropping some. The table lists 100,000 to 150,000 clones, over 60% of them singletons, with over 5% in the top ten. Germline assignment: CDR1 SGHNT and CDR2 YYREEE (reference sequence). The CDR3 sequence is 15 residues long. This sample is drawn from a study of cytomegalovirus exposure and HLA in healthy donors. At the level of the study: Genetic ancestry analysis placed approximately 80% of the approximately 400 donors that were genotyped in the Caucasian-associated cluster.

Study-level results: A later analysis linked a missense DCLRE1C variant to TCR beta V- and J-gene trimming. Analysis performed later found 16,951 TCR beta sequences associated with HLA alleles at 0.05 false discovery rate. By a later analysis, the bulk of CMV-associated TCR beta chains appeared HLA-restricted.

The receptor comes from a middle-aged woman in good health and CMV-seronegative. V and J are TRBV5-4 and TRBJ2-5, with a weak D call TRBD2 (6 bases). The assigned J gene may be wrong: the sequence end matches TRBJ2-7 better. The sample taken for sequencing was PBMCs. This CDR3 is CASSLGQRGNYEQYF. For the CDR3, the DNA is TGTGCCAGCAGCTTGGGGCAACGGGGGAACTACGAGCAGTACTTC.